The sequence of this TCR beta chain was determined in a study of immune cell composition in non-small cell lung cancer. Study at large: Tumours were mainly lung adenocarcinoma or squamous cell carcinoma.

Sequencing was performed with immunoSEQ multiplex PCR; in TCRdb, only in-frame clones are kept and a portion is missing. The table includes over 5,500 clones, 60% to 75% detected once. CDR1 is SGHRS, CDR2 YFSETQ, per germline. V lost 0 bases and J lost 0; bases outside the gene matches: 8. This CDR3 is 19 amino acids long. Frozen unsorted single-cell suspensions supplied the genomic DNA. Of note for this clone: Antigen specificity is unknown.

Study-wide findings and caveats: Overall clonality, unlike maximal tumour-associated clone frequency, did not predict TIL reactivity. Tumour-associated clones >0.5% occurred in approximately 34% of adenocarcinomas, about three quarters of squamous.

V and J are TRBV5-1 and TRBJ1-6; 8 bases align to TRBD1. Specimen: lung tumor tissue. The sequence was obtained from a human donor with non-small cell lung cancer. The CDR3 is CASSLVGRTGSSYNSPLHF. For the CDR3, the DNA is TGCGCCAGCAGCTTGGTGGGGCGGACAGGGAGCTCCTATAATTCACCCCTCCACTTT.